This TCR beta chain was captured in a study of blood T cell repertoires in COVID-19 (dated by TCRdb to about 2020). Regarding the complete study: Samples from collaborators originated in the United States, Italy and Spain and spanned both the acute and convalescent phases of COVID-19. The repertoires were released in a freely available public database meant as a resource for research on the immune response to SARS-CoV-2. The samples were drawn from two sources: the first 160 participants of the ongoing ImmuneRACE study, and 1,254 subjects contributed by 6 global collaborators. Deeply sampled blood TCRbeta repertoires from subjects exposed to, actively infected with, or recovered from COVID-19 were included in the dataset. Where available, HLA class I and class II types were taken from metadata supplied by the sample provider and were not determined by assay-based typing. A de-identified subject ID, COVID-19 status, age in years and sex were almost always included in the sample metadata. The material from the prospective study consisted of cDNA or gDNA derived from T cells, B-cell-depleted T cells, or PBMCs. What the research found in general, with its limitations: Clinical and demographic metadata were provided uncurated, with the amount varying by source and participant.

Samples from volunteer blood donors who had recovered from COVID-19 were contributed by a second Seattle source. The collaborating institutions used their own protocols to collect whole blood in K2EDTA tubes. For TCRbeta analysis, collaborator samples were shipped as frozen whole blood, as isolated PBMCs, or as DNA extracted from either sample type. TCRbeta CDR3 regions were amplified from genomic DNA by means of the immunoSEQ Assay, a bias-controlled multiplex PCR. The study's own analysis went as follows. Nucleated cell counts per sample were estimated from amplification of reference gene primers within the assay. To quantify the absolute abundance of each unique TCRbeta CDR3 rearrangement, sequence reads were collapsed and filtered. Productive Simpson clonality was computed per sample as the square root of Simpson's diversity index over productive rearrangements. In TCRdb, the immuneACCESS table is reduced to in-frame sequences with V and J assigned. These tables do not hold every clone; where another copy was compared, an unresolved V gene accounts for under half, and the others remain unexplained. The V and J calls and clone size are taken from that table; D and trimming were inferred from the DNA. This sample has roughly 140,000 clones in its table, and 75% to 85% of those were observed once. The ten top clones hold about 3.5% of the sample.

Note on this clone: What antigen it recognizes has not been identified. Within one base of it there is no much larger clone, and no base qualities were kept.

The CDR3 goes from the cysteine to the phenylalanine over 14 residues. Just the 42-base CDR3 DNA is kept, in frame starting at base 1. V ends up 5 bases short and J 4 bases short, with an unmatched junction base count of 6. The germline V gene sets CDR1 to MNHEY and CDR2 to SVGAGI. This receptor was obtained from a man between 65 and 85 years old who had recovered from COVID-19. The chain joins TRBV6-5 to TRBJ1-2; TRBD1 lines up with 8 middle nucleotides. The sequencing input was peripheral blood. The nucleotide sequence is TGTGCCAGCAGTCCCACCGGGACAGGCTATGGCTACACCTTC. Protein translation: CASSPTGTGYGYTF.